These 3 T cell receptor beta chains originate from one sample sequenced in a study of cytomegalovirus exposure and HLA in healthy donors. Researchers ran the PCR with 60 Vbeta and 13 Jbeta primers. Libraries were prepared by immunoSEQ multiplex PCR; TCRdb keeps only in-frame clonotypes and omits some of them. The sample has around 99,000 clones, around 73% seen once; the top ten hold over 7.5%. Sequencing was done on a sample of PBMCs. The receptor set was obtained from a man aged 35 to 55 in good health and CMV-seronegative.

This clone was seen a handful of times. The chain employs TRBV27 and TRBJ1-2; 7 positions agree with TRBD1. With 2 bases clipped from V and 3 bases from J, the junction kept 6 bases outside the gene matches. The CDR3 covers 15 residues. Germline values: CDR1 MNHEY, CDR2 SMNVEV (reference sequence). This CDR3 reads CASSLVGQSYYGYTF. The CDR3 region has the DNA TGTGCCAGCAGTTTAGTGGGACAGTCTTACTATGGCTACACCTTC.

The chain has TRBV7-2 and TRBJ2-7; 10 positions match TRBD1. In germline, CDR1 is SGHTA, CDR2 FQGNSA. CDR3 length: 16 amino acids. V lost 2 bases, J lost 1 base, and 5 bases stayed unmatched. The CDR3 loop is CASSLRRTGGSYEQYF. The CDR3 DNA reads TGTGCCAGCAGCTTAAGGAGGACAGGGGGTTCCTACGAGCAGTACTTC.

V gene TRBV5-4 combines with J gene TRBJ1-1, with 8 bases aligning to TRBD1. CDR3 length: 14 residues. V was pared by 3 bases and J by 0 bases, with 1 base of the junction left unmatched. CDR1 and CDR2 from the germline V gene are SGHNT and YYREEE (reference sequence). For the CDR3, the DNA is TGTGCCAGCAGCTGGGACAGGCTGAACACTGAAGCTTTCTTT. Its protein product is CASSWDRLNTEAFF.